This paragraph reports one T cell receptor (beta chain). This entry is derived from a study of blood T cell repertoires in COVID-19. The CDR3 length is 13 residues. V shed 6 bases and J 4 bases; nucleotides not matched to a gene: 7. The germline V gene encodes CDR1 SQVTM and CDR2 ANQGSEA. Some clones are missing from TCRdb's copy, which holds only in-frame ones; the method was immunoSEQ multiplex PCR. The top ten hold roughly 20% of the sample, which has about 180,000 clones, 85% to 90% seen once. The J gene is TRBJ2-7, the V gene TRBV29-1; 9 bases are a match to TRBD1. What was sequenced was peripheral blood. The source is a man in his 70s with active or convalescent COVID-19. CDR3 region: CSVDPGQGYEQYF. In DNA form, the CDR3 reads TGCAGCGTGGACCCGGGACAGGGTTACGAGCAGTACTTC.